A selection of T cell receptor beta chains follows, all from one sample in a study of T cell responses to AZD1222 COVID-19 vaccine. Generated by immunoSEQ multiplex PCR, the TCRdb table keeps only in-frame clones and is missing some. Found here are 150,000 or so clones, 90% to 95% of them singletons; the top ten hold 3.8%. This specimen consisted of peripheral blood, obtained 28 days after the second AZD1222 dose. Receptor source: an adult who received the AZD1222 COVID-19 vaccine. The CDR3 runs from the conserved cysteine through the conserved F or W. The D gene is left open where the match is weak. Expanded clones are given a class, and other clones once, few, many or no size at all.

.	TRBV19	13	TRBJ1-1	.	CASSITLVTEAFF	TGTGCCAGTAGTATTACGTTAGTTACTGAAGCTTTCTTT
.	TRBV6-5	15	TRBJ2-7	.	CASSYSTGGLHEQYF	TGTGCCAGCAGTTACTCAACAGGTGGTCTCCACGAGCAGTACTTC
.	TRBV27	14	TRBJ1-4	TRBD1	CASTAGQGYEKLFF	TGTGCCAGCACCGCGGGACAGGGGTATGAAAAACTGTTTTTT
.	TRBV12-3/TRBV12-4	13	TRBJ1-1	.	CASTGGGGTEAFF	TGTGCCAGCACCGGGGGGGGAGGCACTGAAGCTTTCTTT
.	TRBV6-2/TRBV6-3	15	TRBJ1-4	.	CASSSAGTATEKLFF	TGTGCCAGCAGTTCGGCCGGGACCGCTACTGAAAAACTGTTTTTT
.	TRBV4-3	16	TRBJ2-6	.	CASSHESGPGANVLTF	TGCGCCAGCAGCCATGAGTCAGGGCCTGGGGCCAACGTCCTGACTTTC
once	TRBV5-1	17	TRBJ1-4	.	CASSLGPFDTTNEKLFF	TGCGCCAGCAGCTTGGGACCTTTCGACACAACTAATGAAAAACTGTTTTTT
.	TRBV7-6	15	TRBJ2-1	.	CASSLGASSYNEQFF	TGTGCCAGCAGCTTAGGAGCGAGCTCCTACAATGAGCAGTTCTTC
.	TRBV6-5	14	TRBJ1-5	TRBD1	CASSYDRGDQPQHF	TGTGCCAGCAGTTACGACAGGGGGGATCAGCCCCAGCATTTT
once	TRBV7-3	15	TRBJ2-7	.	CASSLMVGLHYEQYF	TGTGCCAGCAGCTTAATGGTGGGATTACATTACGAGCAGTACTTC
medium-sized	TRBV19	14	TRBJ1-1	TRBD1	CASSQAGGITEAFF	TGTGCCAGTAGTCAGGCAGGGGGCATCACTGAAGCTTTCTTT
.	TRBV5-1	16	TRBJ2-3	TRBD1	CASSLGQGASTDTQYF	TGCGCCAGCAGCTTAGGACAGGGGGCTAGCACAGATACGCAGTATTTT
.	TRBV18	14	TRBJ2-7	.	CASSPSGWYDEQYF	TGTGCCAGCTCACCATCAGGGTGGTACGACGAGCAGTACTTC
.	TRBV4-1	17	TRBJ1-4	.	CASRSLVTAATNEKLFF	TGCGCCAGCAGATCTTTGGTAACAGCTGCAACTAATGAAAAACTGTTTTTT
.	TRBV7-3	15	TRBJ2-7	.	CAGHTFPGLNYEQYF	TGTGCCGGCCACACGTTCCCGGGACTCAACTACGAGCAGTACTTC
.	TRBV9	15	TRBJ1-5	.	CASSLGPEGNQPQHF	TGTGCCAGCAGCCTCGGCCCCGAGGGGAATCAGCCCCAGCATTTT
.	TRBV12-3/TRBV12-4	13	TRBJ2-3	.	CASSLGRASTQYF	TGTGCCAGCAGTTTAGGAAGGGCCAGTACGCAGTATTTT
.	TRBV2	14	TRBJ2-7	.	CASMETGLTYEQYF	TGTGCCAGCATGGAAACTGGTTTAACTTACGAGCAGTACTTC
.	TRBV5-4	13	TRBJ1-1	.	CASSFAGGTEAFF	TGTGCCAGCAGCTTTGCAGGTGGCACTGAAGCTTTCTTT
.	TRBV7-9	17	TRBJ1-5	.	CASSLDRDGASNQPQHF	TGTGCCAGCAGCTTAGACCGGGACGGTGCTAGCAATCAGCCCCAGCATTTT
.	TRBV5-1	15	TRBJ2-5	TRBD2	CASSTGLGGQETQYF	TGCGCCAGCAGCACGGGACTAGGGGGACAAGAGACCCAGTACTTC
.	TRBV18	13	TRBJ2-5	.	CASSPPPQETQYF	TGTGCCAGCTCACCACCGCCCCAAGAGACCCAGTACTTC
once	TRBV30	12	TRBJ2-7	TRBD1	CAWGDSSYEQYF	TGTGCCTGGGGGGACAGCTCCTACGAGCAGTACTTC
.	TRBV7-2	16	TRBJ1-4	TRBD1	CASSSRYDRGRGKLFF	TGTGCCAGCAGCTCCCGGTATGACAGGGGGCGCGGAAAACTGTTTTTT
.	TRBV11-1	11	TRBJ2-5	.	CASSVIETQYF	TGTGCCAGCAGCGTAATAGAGACCCAGTACTTC
.	TRBV19	13	TRBJ2-1	.	CASSIRSANEQFF	TGTGCCAGTAGTATACGAAGCGCCAATGAGCAGTTCTTC
.	TRBV12-5	20	TRBJ2-3	TRBD2	CASGLASPGLAGDRTDTQYF	TGTGCTAGTGGTTTGGCCAGCCCGGGACTAGCGGGAGACCGCACAGATACGCAGTATTTT
.	TRBV13	15	TRBJ2-7	TRBD1	CASSLRQGISYEQYF	TGTGCCAGCAGCCTCCGACAGGGGATATCCTACGAGCAGTACTTC
.	TRBV2	15	TRBJ1-2	TRBD1	CASSLDRDLTGGYTF	TGTGCCAGCAGTCTGGACAGGGATCTGACTGGTGGCTACACCTTC
.	TRBV4-1	14	TRBJ1-1	.	CASSQGTPDTEAFF	TGCGCCAGCAGCCAAGGGACGCCGGACACTGAAGCTTTCTTT
.	TRBV6-5	14	TRBJ1-4	.	CASRLGDFDEKLFF	TGTGCCAGCAGACTAGGGGACTTCGACGAAAAACTGTTTTTT
once	TRBV7-8	14	TRBJ2-3	TRBD1	CASRFRGRADTQYF	TGTGCCAGCAGGTTCAGGGGGCGGGCAGATACGCAGTATTTT
.	TRBV7-9	14	TRBJ1-2	TRBD1	CASSFSPGQGSYTF	TGTGCCAGCAGCTTTTCTCCGGGACAGGGCAGCTACACCTTC
.	TRBV7-9	15	TRBJ2-3	TRBD2	CASSHGLASTDTQYF	TGTGCCAGCAGCCATGGACTAGCTAGCACAGATACGCAGTATTTT